These 11 T cell receptor beta chains were all obtained from the same sample, sequenced in a study of shared clonotypes between healthy human individuals. Clones were sequenced by immunoSEQ multiplex PCR, and TCRdb holds only the in-frame ones, with some missing. The sample has 490,000 or so clones, 65% to 80% seen once. The sequenced material came from PBMCs. The receptors derive from a woman between 40 and 50 years old in good health. Some clones in this sample may be carry-over from other donors' samples.

The chain uses TRBV5-1 and TRBJ2-1, with TRBD2 identical over 11 bases. Trimming cost V 0 bases and J 2 bases; bases outside gene matches: 1. Per germline, CDR1 SGHRS and CDR2 YFSETQ. The CDR3 is 16 amino acids. The CDR3 reads CASSLGSGRAYNEQFF. CDR3 coding DNA: TGCGCCAGCAGCTTGGGTAGCGGGAGGGCCTACAATGAGCAGTTCTTC.

The chain has TRBV11-2 and TRBJ2-5, with D unclear. Trimming removed 4 bases from V and 3 bases from J, with 6 bases in between. CDR3 length: 12 amino acids. Germline CDR1 SGHAT, CDR2 FQNNGV. CDR3 bases: TGTGCCAGCAGCTCTGGGAAAGAGACCCAGTACTTC. It encodes CASSSGKETQYF.

The J gene is TRBJ2-7, the V gene TRBV28; D uncertain. V lost 5 bases and J lost 3, with 17 bases in between. The CDR3 has 15 amino acids. Germline lookup yields CDR1 MDHEN and CDR2 SYDVKM. The CDR3 bases are TGTGCCAGCAGTCCCCAGGCGACCAGCAACTACGAGCAGTACTTC. This gives the protein CASSPQATSNYEQYF.

On this clone: A far more abundant clone sits one base away, making this likely a read error. The J gene is TRBJ2-5, the V gene TRBV30; D remains unclear. The CDR3 totals 14 residues. Between the trimmed V and J ends, which lost 0 bases and 7 bases, there was a span of 15 bases. CDR1 and CDR2 from the germline V gene are GTSNPN and SVGIG (reference sequence). The CDR3 loop reads CAWSVIGNLVTQYF. The CDR3 nucleotides read TGTGCCTGGAGTGTAATCGGCAACCTTGTGACCCAGTACTTC.

The chain joins TRBV7-2 to TRBJ2-2; tentative D call: TRBD2 (5 bases). The V end lost 3 bases, the J end lost 0 bases, and 11 bases lay between the germline ends. The CDR3 contains 16 residues. CDR1 SGHTA and CDR2 FQGNSA come from the germline V gene. The CDR3 reads CASSFKAEANTGELFF. CDR3 nucleotides: TGTGCCAGCAGCTTTAAGGCGGAGGCGAACACCGGGGAGCTGTTTTTT. The variable domain in full, completed from reference TRBV7-2 and TRBJ2-2, reads GAGVSQSPSNKVTEKGKDVELRCDPISGHTALYWYRQSLGQGLEFLIYFQGNSAPDKSGLPSDRFSAERTGGSVSTLTIQRTQQEDSAVYLCASSFKAEANTGELFFGEGSRLTVL.

The J gene is TRBJ1-2, the V gene TRBV5-1, with 10 bases fitting TRBD1. Losses at the gene ends were 2 bases for V and 8 bases for J; bases not matched to a gene: 9. CDR3 length: 15 residues. Germline assignment: CDR1 SGHRS and CDR2 YFSETQ. CDR3 sequence reads: CASSFSGTGEEGYTF. As DNA, the CDR3 is TGCGCCAGCAGCTTCTCCGGGACAGGGGAAGAAGGCTACACCTTC.

This chain connects TRBV28 to TRBJ2-1; TRBD1 might be the D (6 bases). CDR1 and CDR2 from the germline V gene are MDHEN and SYDVKM. V lost 6 bases and J lost 7, with 13 bases in between. The CDR3 loop spans 13 amino acids. The CDR3 sequence: CASSQQGENEQFF. In DNA, the CDR3 is TGTGCCAGCAGCCAACAGGGAGAAAATGAGCAGTTCTTC.

This sequence joins TRBV28 and TRBJ2-3, with D possibly matching TRBD2 (5 bases). The length of the CDR3 is 13 residues. Germline V lookup: CDR1 MDHEN, CDR2 SYDVKM. The ends were cut back, 4 bases at V and 0 bases at J, with 5 bases in the middle. The chain's CDR3 is CASSWESTDTQYF. In nucleotides, the CDR3 is TGTGCCAGCAGTTGGGAGAGCACAGATACGCAGTATTTT.

With regard to this clone: Other DNA sequences from this sample encode an identical CDR3 as well. The chain combines TRBV5-1 with TRBJ1-1; D might be TRBD1 (6 bases). Trimming removed 4 bases from V and 3 bases from J, with 13 bases in between. Germline V gene sequence: CDR1 SGHRS, CDR2 YFSETQ. This CDR3 contains 14 residues. Here the CDR3 reads CASSNTGMDTEAFF. The CDR3 DNA follows: TGCGCCAGCAGCAACACAGGGATGGACACTGAAGCTTTCTTT.

The chain couples TRBV11-2 to TRBJ2-3; D not certain. The CDR3 contains 14 residues. The germline V gene has CDR1 SGHAT and CDR2 FQNNGV. V shed 5 bases and J shed 3 bases, with 12 bases lying between them. DNA of the CDR3: TGTGCCAGCAGCCCCATGTGGCTGACAGATACGCAGTATTTT. This codes for CASSPMWLTDTQYF.

The chain combines TRBV6-1 with TRBJ2-7; 8 nucleotides line up with TRBD1. V dropped 6 bases and J dropped 4; count of bases not matched to a gene: 11. This CDR3 spans 15 amino acids. Germline V CDR1 and CDR2: MNHNS, SASEGT. The CDR3, as DNA: TGTGCCAGCAGCTATCTTGGACAGGGCCCTTACGAGCAGTACTTC. This codes for CASSYLGQGPYEQYF.